Below are 12 T cell receptor beta chains sequenced from a single sample in a study of blood T cell repertoires in COVID-19. Assay used: immunoSEQ multiplex PCR; TCRdb lists only in-frame clones, some missing. The sample has tens of thousands of clones, roughly 76% seen once. Specimen: peripheral blood. The receptors were gathered from an elderly woman with acute or convalescent COVID-19.

The chain is built from TRBV7-5 and TRBJ1-4. TRBV7-5 is a listed pseudogene. The CDR3 sequence is 11 residues long. The CDR3 is CARGGGEKLFF. The CDR3 DNA sequence: TGTGCCAGAGGCGGGGGTGAAAAACTGTTTTTT.

The rearrangement joins TRBV19 to TRBJ2-5; D is possibly TRBD1 (5 bases). The ends were cut back, 3 bases at V and 4 bases at J, with 12 bases in the middle. The germline V gene encodes CDR1 LNHDA and CDR2 SQIVND (reference sequence). The CDR3 extends over 14 amino acids. The CDR3 reads CASSMEGVGETQYF. CDR3 nucleotides: TGTGCCAGTAGTATGGAAGGGGTTGGAGAGACCCAGTACTTC. Supplemented by reference TRBV19 and TRBJ2-5, the full variable domain reads DGGITQSPKYLFRKEGQNVTLSCEQNLNHDAMYWYRQDPGQGLRLIYYSQIVNDFQKGDIAEGYSVSREKKESFPLTVTSAQKNPTAFYLCASSMEGVGETQYFGPGTRLLVL.

The V gene is TRBV19, the J gene TRBJ2-7; TRBD1 matches 9 bases. J gave up 4 bases and V 6 bases, and 4 bases lay outside the gene matches. This CDR3 region has 13 residues. From germline, CDR1 is LNHDA and CDR2 SQIVND (reference sequence). CDR3 nucleotides: TGTGCCAGTAGCCGGGACAGGGAATACGAGCAGTACTTC. Protein: CASSRDREYEQYF.

The rearrangement uses TRBV30 and TRBJ2-5; D possibly corresponds to TRBD1 (6 bases). Germline V lookup: CDR1 GTSNPN, CDR2 SVGIG (reference sequence). CDR3 length: 14 residues. V was trimmed by 2 bases and J by 5 bases, leaving 15 bases between them. CDR3 residues: CAWSRQGLGETQYF. Written as DNA, the CDR3 is TGTGCCTGGAGTAGGCAGGGGCTGGGTGAGACCCAGTACTTC.

This clone was seen a few times. The chain carries TRBV18 and TRBJ1-4; a possible D gene is TRBD1 (5 bases). There are 14 residues in the CDR3. Germline CDR1 reads KGHSH; CDR2 reads LQKENI. V was clipped by 3 bases and J by 5 bases, with 10 bases between them. Here the CDR3 reads CASSPSGGNEKLFF. CDR3 DNA sequence: TGTGCCAGCTCACCCTCGGGGGGGAATGAAAAACTGTTTTTT.

The CDR3 nucleotides are TGTGCCAGCAGTGAATCCGGGCCCTTTTCGGGGAGCGGCTACACCTTC. Encoded protein: CASSESGPFSGSGYTF. The V call is TRBV6-1, the J call TRBJ1-2, with D unresolved. The CDR3 is 16 amino acids. The V end was cut by 2 bases, the J end by 8 bases, with 21 bases between. CDR1 and CDR2 from the germline V gene are MNHNS and SASEGT.

The CDR3 DNA reads TGTGCCAGCAGTTTGGGGGGACGCCAGCCCCAGCATTTT. It is translated as CASSLGGRQPQHF. V gene TRBV12-3 or TRBV12-4 combines with J gene TRBJ1-5; weak D call: TRBD1 (5 bases). This CDR3 contains 13 residues. V was cut by 3 bases and J by 7 bases, with 10 bases left in between.

This clone was recorded a few times. The chain links TRBV28 to TRBJ1-3, with D possibly TRBD1 on 6 matching bases. This CDR3 is built from 13 residues. Deletions cut 10 bases from V and 3 bases from J, with 13 bases between. The germline V gene encodes CDR1 MDHEN and CDR2 SYDVKM. The CDR3 DNA is TGTGCCACGACTACAGGGTTTGGAAACACCATATATTTT. Its protein is CATTTGFGNTIYF.

This clone was recorded only once. The chain joins TRBV5-4 to TRBJ2-3; 14 bases are a match to TRBD2. The length of the CDR3 is 15 residues. Germline V gene sequence: CDR1 SGHNT, CDR2 YYREEE (reference sequence). Germline trimming cut 5 bases from V and 9 bases from J; bases unmatched to any gene: 8. The CDR3 DNA sequence: TGTGCCAGCAGATCGGGACTAGCGGGAGCGTTGACGCAGTATTTT. Its translation is CASRSGLAGALTQYF.

To note about this clone: Distinct nucleotide sequences in the sample also encode this CDR3. The chain employs TRBV12-3 or TRBV12-4 and TRBJ1-1, with D uncertain. Trimming took 3 bases from V and 6 from J, leaving 5 bases between them. The CDR3 length is 11 residues. CDR3 amino acids: CASSLQAEAFF. The CDR3 nucleotides are TGTGCCAGCAGTTTGCAGGCTGAAGCTTTCTTT.

V is TRBV12-3 or TRBV12-4 and J is TRBJ2-2, with D tentatively TRBD2 (6 bases). V lost 8 bases, J lost 4 bases, and 11 bases lay in between. The CDR3 totals 13 residues. In DNA form, the CDR3 reads TGTGCCAGCGCGGGGTCGGGCACCGGGGAGCTGTTTTTT. Protein sequence: CASAGSGTGELFF.

The chain employs TRBV2 and TRBJ1-6; maybe TRBD1 (5 bases). Germline V lookup: CDR1 SNHLY, CDR2 FYNNEI. V was trimmed by 6 bases and J by 0 bases, leaving 12 bases between them. The CDR3 is 16 residues long. The CDR3 reads CASSAGSGSYNSPLHF. The CDR3 DNA reads as TGTGCCAGCAGCGCAGGGTCCGGCTCCTATAATTCACCCCTCCACTTT.